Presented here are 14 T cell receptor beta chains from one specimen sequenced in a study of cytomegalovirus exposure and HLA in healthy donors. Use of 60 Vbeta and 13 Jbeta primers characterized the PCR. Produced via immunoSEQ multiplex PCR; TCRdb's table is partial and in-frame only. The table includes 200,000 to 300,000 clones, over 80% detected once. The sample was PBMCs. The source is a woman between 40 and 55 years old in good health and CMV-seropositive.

The CDR3 coding sequence is TGTGCCAGCAGCCAATCCGACAGCGTCTATGGCTACACCTTC. The encoded protein is CASSQSDSVYGYTF. The chain carries TRBV5-4 and TRBJ1-2; weak D call: TRBD1 (5 bases). V gave up 4 bases and J gave up 4 bases, with 14 bases separating them. From germline, CDR1 is SGHNT and CDR2 YYREEE (reference sequence). This CDR3 region has 14 residues.

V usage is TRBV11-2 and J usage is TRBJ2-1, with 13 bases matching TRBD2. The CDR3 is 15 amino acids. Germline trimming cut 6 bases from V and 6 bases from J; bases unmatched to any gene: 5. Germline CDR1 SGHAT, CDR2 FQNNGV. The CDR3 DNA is TGTGCCAGCAGGTCCCGGACTAGCGGGGGCAATGAGCAGTTCTTC. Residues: CASRSRTSGGNEQFF.

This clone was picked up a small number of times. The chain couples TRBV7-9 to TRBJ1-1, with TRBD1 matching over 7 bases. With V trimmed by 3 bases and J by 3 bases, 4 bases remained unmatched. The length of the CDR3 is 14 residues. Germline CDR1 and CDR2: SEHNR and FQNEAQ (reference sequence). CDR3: CASSFTGEDTEAFF. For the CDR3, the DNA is TGTGCCAGCAGCTTTACAGGGGAGGACACTGAAGCTTTCTTT.

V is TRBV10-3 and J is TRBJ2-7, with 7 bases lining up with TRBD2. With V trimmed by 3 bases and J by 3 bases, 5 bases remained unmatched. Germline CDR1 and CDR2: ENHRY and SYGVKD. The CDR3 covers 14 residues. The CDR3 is CAISDEREVYEQYF. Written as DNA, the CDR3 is TGTGCCATCAGTGACGAGCGGGAAGTCTACGAGCAGTACTTC.

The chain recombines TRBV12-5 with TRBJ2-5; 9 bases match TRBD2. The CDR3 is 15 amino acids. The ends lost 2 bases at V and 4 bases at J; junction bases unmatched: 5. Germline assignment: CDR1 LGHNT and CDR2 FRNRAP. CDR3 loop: CASGLIGGGAETQYF. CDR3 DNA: TGTGCTAGTGGTTTGATTGGCGGGGGGGCAGAGACCCAGTACTTC.

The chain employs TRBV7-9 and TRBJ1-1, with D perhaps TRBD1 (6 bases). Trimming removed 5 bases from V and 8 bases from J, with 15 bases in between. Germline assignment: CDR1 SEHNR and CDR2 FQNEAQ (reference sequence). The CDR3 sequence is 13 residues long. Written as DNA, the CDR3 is TGTGCCAGCAGCCCAAGGGGGAGAGGAGAAGCTTTCTTT. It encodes CASSPRGRGEAFF. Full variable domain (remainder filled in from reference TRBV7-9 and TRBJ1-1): DTGVSQNPRHKITKRGQNVTFRCDPISEHNRLYWYRQTLGQGPEFLTYFQNEAQLEKSRLLSDRFSAERPKGSFSTLEIQRTEQGDSAMYLCASSPRGRGEAFFGQGTRLTVV.

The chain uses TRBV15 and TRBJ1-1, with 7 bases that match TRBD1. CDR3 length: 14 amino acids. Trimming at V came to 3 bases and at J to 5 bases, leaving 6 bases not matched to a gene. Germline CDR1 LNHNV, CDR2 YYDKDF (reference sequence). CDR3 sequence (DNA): TGTGCCACCAGCAGGGGACAGAGTCCAACTGAAGCTTTCTTT. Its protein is CATSRGQSPTEAFF.

CDR3 DNA: TGTGCCACCAGCAGAGAAGTGGCGGGTACGAGGCAGCCCCAGCATTTT. Translation gives CATSREVAGTRQPQHF. V and J are TRBV15 and TRBJ1-5; no reliable D call. Germline CDR1 LNHNV, CDR2 YYDKDF (reference sequence). The CDR3 is 16 amino acids. V lost 0 bases, J lost 7 bases, and 16 bases lay in between.

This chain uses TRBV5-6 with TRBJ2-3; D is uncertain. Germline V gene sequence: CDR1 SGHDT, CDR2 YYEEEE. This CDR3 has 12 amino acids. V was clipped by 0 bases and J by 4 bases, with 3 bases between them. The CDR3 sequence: CASSLVADTQYF. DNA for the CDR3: TGTGCCAGCAGCTTGGTCGCAGATACGCAGTATTTT.

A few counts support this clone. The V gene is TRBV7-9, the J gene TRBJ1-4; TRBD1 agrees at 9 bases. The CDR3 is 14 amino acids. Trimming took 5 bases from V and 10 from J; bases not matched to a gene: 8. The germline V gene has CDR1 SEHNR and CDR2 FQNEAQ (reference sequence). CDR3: CASSVVGTGSKLFF. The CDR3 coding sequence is TGTGCCAGCAGCGTAGTCGGGACAGGGTCAAAACTGTTTTTT.

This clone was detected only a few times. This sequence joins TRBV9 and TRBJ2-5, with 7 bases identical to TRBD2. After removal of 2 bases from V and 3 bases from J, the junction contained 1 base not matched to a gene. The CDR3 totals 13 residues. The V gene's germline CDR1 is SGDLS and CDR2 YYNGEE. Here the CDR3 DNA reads TGTGCCAGCAGCGTCGGGACTAAAGAGACCCAGTACTTC. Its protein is CASSVGTKETQYF. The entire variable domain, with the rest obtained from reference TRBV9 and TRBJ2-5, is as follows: DSGVTQTPKHLITATGQRVTLRCSPRSGDLSVYWYQQSLDQGLQFLIQYYNGEERAKGNILERFSAQQFPDLHSELNLSSLELGDSALYFCASSVGTKETQYFGPGTRLLVL.

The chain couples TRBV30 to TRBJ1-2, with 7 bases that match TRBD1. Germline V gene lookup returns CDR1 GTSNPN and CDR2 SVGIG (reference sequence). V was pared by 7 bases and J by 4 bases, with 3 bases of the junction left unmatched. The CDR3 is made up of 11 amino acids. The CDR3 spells CALDRTYGYTF. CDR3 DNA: TGTGCCTTGGACAGGACCTATGGCTACACCTTC.

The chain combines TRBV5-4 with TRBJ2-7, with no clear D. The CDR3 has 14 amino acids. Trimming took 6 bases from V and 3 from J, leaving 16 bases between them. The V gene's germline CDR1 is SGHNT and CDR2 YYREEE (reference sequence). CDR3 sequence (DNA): TGTGCCAGCACCCGCTCAGGTCAGGACTACGAGCAGTACTTC. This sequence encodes CASTRSGQDYEQYF.

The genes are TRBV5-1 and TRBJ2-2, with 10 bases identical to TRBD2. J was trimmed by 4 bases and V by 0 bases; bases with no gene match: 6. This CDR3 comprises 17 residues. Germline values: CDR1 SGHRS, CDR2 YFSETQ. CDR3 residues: CASSLASGGRGTGELFF. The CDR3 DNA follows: TGCGCCAGCAGCTTGGCTAGCGGGGGCCGGGGCACCGGGGAGCTGTTTTTT.